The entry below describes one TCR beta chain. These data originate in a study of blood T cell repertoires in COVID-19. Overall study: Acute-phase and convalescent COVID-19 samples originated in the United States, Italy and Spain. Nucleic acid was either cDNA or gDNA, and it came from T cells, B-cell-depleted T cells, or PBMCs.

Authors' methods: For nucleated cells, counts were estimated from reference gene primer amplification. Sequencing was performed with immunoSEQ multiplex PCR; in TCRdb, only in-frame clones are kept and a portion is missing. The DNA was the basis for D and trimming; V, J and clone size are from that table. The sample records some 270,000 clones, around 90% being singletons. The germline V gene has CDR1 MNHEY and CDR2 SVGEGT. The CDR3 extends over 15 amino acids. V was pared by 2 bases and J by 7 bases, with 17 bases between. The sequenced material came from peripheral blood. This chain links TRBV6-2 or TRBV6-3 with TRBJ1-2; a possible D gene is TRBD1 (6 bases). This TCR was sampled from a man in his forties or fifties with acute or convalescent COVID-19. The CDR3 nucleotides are TGTGCCAGCAGTTACCCCCACACAGGGCTCGGTGGCTACACCTTC. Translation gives CASSYPHTGLGGYTF.